What follows are 21 T cell receptor beta chains derived from one specimen sequenced in a study of CD8+ T cells in alopecia areata. As to treatment: oral pan-JAK inhibitor, 5-10 mg twice daily. In each case, RNA was isolated and then reverse transcribed into cDNA as the sequencing template. Here immunoSEQ multiplex PCR was the method, and the copy in TCRdb shows in-frame clones only, minus some. This table has approximately 150,000 clones, roughly 58% appearing once. Sample: CD4+ T cells sorted from blood, taken at roughly week 58, from a patient treated with tofacitinib. Source of these receptors: a human donor with alopecia areata.

This clone turned up a few times. This sample includes further DNA sequences coding for the same CDR3. V usage is TRBV2 and J usage is TRBJ2-5; TRBD2 is a possible D gene (5 bases). V was shortened by 4 bases and J by 5 bases, with 5 bases between the two germline ends. Germline CDR1 SNHLY, CDR2 FYNNEI. CDR3 size: 11 residues. The DNA of the CDR3 is TGTGCCAGCAGTGCGGGGGAGACCCAGTACTTC. Amino acid sequence: CASSAGETQYF. The full variable domain, its missing parts supplied by reference TRBV2 and TRBJ2-5, is EPEVTQTPSHQVTQMGQEVILRCVPISNHLYFYWYRQILGQKVEFLVSFYNNEISEKSEIFDDQFSVERPDGSNFTLKIRSTKLEDSAMYFCASSAGETQYFGPGTRLLVL.

The chain employs TRBV7-9 and TRBJ1-1, with D unclear. CDR3 length: 14 residues. Germline loops: CDR1 SEHNR, CDR2 FQNEAQ (reference sequence). V dropped 1 base and J dropped 5 bases, with 11 bases sitting between them. The CDR3 DNA sequence: TGTGCCAGCAGCTTAGACCCGGTCGCAACTGAAGCTTTCTTT. As protein: CASSLDPVATEAFF.

The V gene is TRBV30, the J gene TRBJ1-4; no definite D call. This CDR3 spans 13 amino acids. Germline V gene lookup returns CDR1 GTSNPN and CDR2 SVGIG (reference sequence). The CDR3 region is CANSGVGNEKLFF. For the CDR3, the DNA is TGTGCAAACAGTGGGGTCGGTAATGAAAAACTGTTTTTT.

This chain joins TRBV6-5 and TRBJ2-2; D gene unclear. CDR3 length equals 15 residues. Germline values: CDR1 MNHEY, CDR2 SVGAGI. Trimming took off 6 bases at V and 6 bases at J, with 17 bases between the two ends. The CDR3 bases are TGTGCCAGCAGGATCTCGGTGAATGTGGCCGGGGAGCTGTTTTTT. Translated, it gives CASRISVNVAGELFF.

The chain carries TRBV6-6 and TRBJ1-1; D is possibly TRBD1 (6 bases). Between the trimmed V and J ends, which lost 5 bases and 7 bases, there was a span of 8 bases. The germline gives CDR1 MNHNY, CDR2 SVGAGI (reference sequence). This CDR3 contains 11 residues. The CDR3 reads CASSMTGEAFF. Written as DNA, the CDR3 is TGTGCCAGCAGTATGACAGGTGAAGCTTTCTTT.

V is TRBV6-5 and J is TRBJ2-6, with D hard to call. The V gene's germline CDR1 is MNHEY and CDR2 SVGAGI. This CDR3 contains 13 residues. With 0 bases removed from V and 3 bases from J, the gap between germline ends came to 0 bases. CDR3 coding DNA: TGTGCCAGCAGTTACTCTGGGGCCAACGTCCTGACTTTC. It is translated as CASSYSGANVLTF.

The V gene is TRBV29-1, the J gene TRBJ2-3; 11 bases line up with TRBD2. CDR1 and CDR2 from the germline V gene are SQVTM and ANQGSEA. The CDR3 covers 15 residues. The junction had 3 bases not matched to a gene; V was cut back by 1 base and J by 3 bases. CDR3 protein: CSVEGASGGTDTQYF. CDR3 nucleotide sequence: TGCAGCGTTGAAGGGGCTAGCGGGGGGACAGATACGCAGTATTTT.

The chain employs TRBV5-6 and TRBJ2-3; 8 nucleotides agree with TRBD1. J lost 0 bases, V lost 0 bases, and 3 bases had no gene match. CDR1 is SGHDT and CDR2 is YYEEEE in the germline V gene. This CDR3 spans 16 amino acids. The CDR3 DNA follows: TGTGCCAGCAGCTTGGGACAGGGGATTAGCACAGATACGCAGTATTTT. Protein: CASSLGQGISTDTQYF.

V is TRBV7-9 and J is TRBJ2-3, with TRBD1 as a possible D gene (6 bases). The CDR3 loop spans 15 amino acids. Per the germline V gene, CDR1 is SEHNR and CDR2 is FQNEAQ (reference sequence). V gave up 5 bases and J gave up 0 bases, with 12 bases separating them. The CDR3 bases are TGTGCCAGCAGCACCGGGACAATTAGCACAGATACGCAGTATTTT. Translated, it gives CASSTGTISTDTQYF.

The V and J genes are TRBV9 and TRBJ2-3; TRBD2 might be the D (6 bases). V was pared by 0 bases and J by 6 bases, with 14 bases between. The germline gives CDR1 SGDLS, CDR2 YYNGEE. The CDR3 totals 15 residues. This CDR3 is CASSVVRGGWDTQYF. In nucleotides, the CDR3 is TGTGCCAGCAGCGTAGTTCGGGGAGGATGGGATACGCAGTATTTT. The entire variable domain, with the rest obtained from reference TRBV9 and TRBJ2-3, is as follows: DSGVTQTPKHLITATGQRVTLRCSPRSGDLSVYWYQQSLDQGLQFLIQYYNGEERAKGNILERFSAQQFPDLHSELNLSSLELGDSALYFCASSVVRGGWDTQYFGPGTRLTVL.

This clone has a handful of counts. The chain recombines TRBV29-1 with TRBJ2-6; maybe TRBD1 (5 bases). The CDR3 spans 17 residues. The V end was cut by 4 bases, the J end by 0 bases, with 16 bases between. Germline CDR1 and CDR2: SQVTM and ANQGSEA. The CDR3 nucleotides read TGCAGCGTTGTGTCGGGCAGGGATACCTCTGGGGCCAACGTCCTGACTTTC. Amino acid sequence: CSVVSGRDTSGANVLTF.

The CDR3 DNA sequence: TGTGCCTGGAGTGTCCCAGCGGGGGGGCTCCTCGGCACAGATACGCAGTATTTT. Translation gives CAWSVPAGGLLGTDTQYF. J is TRBJ2-3 and V is TRBV30, with 10 bases fitting TRBD2. Losses at the gene ends were 0 bases for V and 1 base for J; bases not matched to a gene: 10. The CDR3 runs to 18 residues. Germline V gene data show CDR1 as GTSNPN and CDR2 as SVGIG (reference sequence).

This chain connects TRBV6-6 to TRBJ1-2; D is ambiguous. The CDR3 is 12 amino acids. V was cut by 9 bases and J by 2 bases, with 10 bases left in between. Germline CDR1 is MNHNY and CDR2 is SVGAGI (reference sequence). CDR3 DNA: TGTGCCAGTTCAGACTCCAACTATGGCTACACCTTC. Its translation is CASSDSNYGYTF.

This chain uses TRBV10-3 with TRBJ2-1; tentatively, D is TRBD2 (5 bases). This CDR3 region has 15 residues. Per the germline V gene, CDR1 is ENHRY and CDR2 is SYGVKD. Trimming shortened V by 7 bases and J by 0 bases, and 13 bases separated the two germline ends. CDR3 sequence reads: CAITNRESSYNEQFF. DNA of the CDR3: TGTGCCATCACCAATCGGGAAAGCTCCTACAATGAGCAGTTCTTC.

This sequence joins TRBV25-1 and TRBJ1-2; a possible D gene is TRBD1 (5 bases). This CDR3 has 13 residues. Deletions cut 4 bases from V and 6 bases from J, with 12 bases between. Germline assignment: CDR1 MGHDK and CDR2 SYGVNS. The CDR3 nucleotides read TGTGCCAGCAGTGTCTCCAGGGCAGATGGCTACACCTTC. Its protein is CASSVSRADGYTF.

This chain joins TRBV7-9 and TRBJ2-7; no definite D call. The germline CDR1 and CDR2 sequences are SEHNR and FQNEAQ (reference sequence). CDR3 length: 12 residues. V gave up 5 bases and J gave up 4 bases, with 9 bases separating them. The CDR3 DNA sequence: TGTGCCAGCAGCGGCTCCAGGTACGAGCAGTACTTC. Translation gives CASSGSRYEQYF.

The V and J genes are TRBV9 and TRBJ1-1; D is ambiguous. The V gene's germline CDR1 is SGDLS and CDR2 YYNGEE. Trimming pared 2 bases from V and 7 bases from J, leaving 12 bases between. The CDR3 spans 13 residues. The CDR3 DNA is TGTGCCAGCAGCGTGAAAAGTACCAATGAAGCTTTCTTT. Its protein product is CASSVKSTNEAFF.

This clone was detected only once. This chain links TRBV5-1 with TRBJ1-5; D perhaps matches TRBD1 (5 bases). CDR3 size: 14 residues. Trimming took 2 bases from V and 6 from J, leaving 12 bases between them. From germline, CDR1 is SGHRS and CDR2 YFSETQ. The CDR3 nucleotides read TGCGCCAGCAGCTTTGATGGGGCTAGTCAGCCCCAGCATTTT. Residues: CASSFDGASQPQHF.

This clone was counted a few times. The gene calls are TRBV15 and TRBJ1-2; no definite D call. The V end lost 0 bases, the J end lost 1 base, and 6 bases lay between the germline ends. This CDR3 is built from 14 residues. Germline V gene data show CDR1 as LNHNV and CDR2 as YYDKDF (reference sequence). In nucleotides, the CDR3 is TGTGCCACCAGCAGAGACCCGGATAACTATGGCTACACCTTC. Translating gives CATSRDPDNYGYTF.

The sample holds a few counts of this clone. The chain recombines TRBV30 with TRBJ1-2, with no clear D. Germline V gene sequence: CDR1 GTSNPN, CDR2 SVGIG (reference sequence). Trimming pared 3 bases from V and 0 bases from J, leaving 11 bases between. The length of the CDR3 is 14 residues. The CDR3 region is CAWRLGYSNYGYTF. The CDR3 DNA follows: TGTGCCTGGAGATTAGGTTATTCTAACTATGGCTACACCTTC.

CDR3 nucleotide sequence: TGCGCCAGCAGCCCGAGGGACAGTCCAAACACAGATACGCAGTATTTT. Translation gives CASSPRDSPNTDTQYF. This chain links TRBV4-1 with TRBJ2-3; TRBD1 matches 7 bases. Germline V CDR1 and CDR2: MGHRA, YSYEKL. CDR3 length: 16 amino acids. Trimming took 4 bases from V and 2 from J; bases not matched to a gene: 9.